The subject of this entry is one T cell receptor (beta chain). The antigen it binds to is not known. Base quality data are lacking; no much larger clone is found one base away. The source of the sample is a study of blood T cells in healthy people across ages (dated by TCRdb to the mid-2010s). Describing the broader study: In model experiments, template switching captured about one uniquely barcoded TCR beta cDNA molecule for every two T cells. Using deep sequencing normalized with unique cDNA molecular identifiers, the study measured how TCR beta repertoire diversity changes with age. Four age groups were formed from the donors: young (average around 15 years), middle-aged (around 37), aged (about 68) and long-lived (more than 75). To avoid experimental bias, donors of different ages were randomly spread across the sequencing lanes. For two donors (one aged 18 to 29 and one aged 80 or older), the study analyzed two additional independent replicas of 1 million unique cDNA reads from the same blood draw. Points the paper makes about the study in general: Because donor CMV infection status was unknown, age-related changes in expanded clonotypes were potentially confounded. A strong correlation was found between observed TCR beta diversity and the percentage of naive T cells measured by flow cytometry. Since profiling was done on bulk unsorted PBMCs, naive and antigen-experienced compartments could not be conclusively compared. Estimates of total diversity based on one million sequenced T cells were regarded as lower bounds and as underestimates. As age increased, observed TCR beta diversity per million T cells dropped in a roughly linear way, and a significant reduction was already evident by age 40. Compared with the aged group, more naive CD4+ T cells, fewer expanded clones and increased TCR diversity were shown by the long-lived group, suggesting age selection.

Library creation used 5' RACE. Instrument used: Illumina HiSeq 2500. The second PCR ran for roughly 7 to 12 cycles and used a J-beta primer mix along with a sample-barcoded 5' primer. A template-switch 5' adaptor carrying 12 random nucleotides introduced a unique molecular identifier onto each TCR beta cDNA molecule. Each sample yielded at least 2.5 million CDR3-containing paired-end reads. First-strand cDNA was synthesized from all RNA with the Mint cDNA synthesis kit, primed by a TRBC-specific oligonucleotide. Following uracil-DNA glycosylase treatment, a first 18-cycle PCR with universal primers M1SS and BC2_uni_R was performed on all cDNA. Processing in the source paper ran as follows. Normalization of each sample was performed by random selection of 1 million high-quality reads, each carrying a distinct molecular identifier. Reads sharing molecular identifiers were discarded rather than binned into consensus sequences. MiTCR, with a Q25 quality threshold and the strictest error-elimination algorithm, was used for CDR3 identification, clonotype clustering and error correction. A nonparametric unseen species model with Euler transformation was used to estimate a lower bound on total TCR beta diversity. In-frame beta chains were kept once TCRdb had trimmed the public reads at Q25 with fastp and called clones with MiXCR. Rows are unified per CDR3 protein, each entry keeping the most common DNA and genes. These V and J calls originate from TCRdb's pipeline instead of the authors' own analysis. The sample has around 1.7 million distinct CDR3 sequences on record, under 30% of them singletons. The top ten clonotypes cover 7.7% of the sample.

Systemically healthy Caucasian individuals from Russia, 35 to 50 in total and aged roughly 6 to 95 years, were included as donors. Each donor gave 9.5 to 10 milliliters of peripheral blood, drawn into EDTA-treated Vacutainer tubes. PBMCs were isolated by Ficoll-Paque density-gradient centrifugation, with at least 6 million obtained per sample. Trizol reagent was used to extract total RNA from the PBMCs, yielding at least 5 micrograms per sample. The percentages of naive CD45RAhigh/CD27high T cells were determined by flow cytometry on a PBMC aliquot from every donor. Sequenced sample: blood. The receptor comes from a woman in her twenties or thirties in good health.

The CDR3 amino acid sequence is: CASSPSTGRRNQPQHF. The nucleotide sequence is TGTGCCAGCAGCCCTTCGACAGGGCGGCGCAATCAGCCCCAGCATTTT. The rearrangement joined TRBV5-6 to TRBJ1-5, and TRBD1 aligns with 7 junction nucleotides. Sequences SGHDT (CDR1) and YYEEEE (CDR2) are obtained from the germline V gene. The CDR3 numbers 16 residues from cysteine through phenylalanine. The CDR3 DNA has 48 bases and is translated from base 1. Trimmed from V: 4 bases; trimmed from J: 2 bases; junction bases lacking a gene match: 9. Reference TRBV5-6 and TRBJ1-5 proteins supply the regions before and after the CDR3; the full variable domain is: DAGVTQSPTHLIKTRGQQVTLRCSPKSGHDTVSWYQQALGQGPQFIFQYYEEEERQRGNFPDRFSGHQFPNYSSELNVNALLLGDSALYLCASSPSTGRRNQPQHFGDGTRLSIL.